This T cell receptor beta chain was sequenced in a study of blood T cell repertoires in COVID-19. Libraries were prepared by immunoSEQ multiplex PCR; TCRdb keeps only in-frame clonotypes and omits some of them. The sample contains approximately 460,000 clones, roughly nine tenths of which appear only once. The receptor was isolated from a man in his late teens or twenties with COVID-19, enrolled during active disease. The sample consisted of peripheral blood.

The CDR3: CASSRPGQGGPRTEAFF. CDR3 sequence (DNA): TGTGCCAGTAGTCGACCGGGACAGGGAGGTCCGAGGACTGAAGCTTTCTTT. The gene calls are TRBV19 and TRBJ1-1, with 9 bases fitting TRBD1. Germline V gives CDR1 LNHDA, CDR2 SQIVND (reference sequence). The trim removed 5 bases at V and 5 bases at J, leaving 15 bases unmatched. The CDR3 length is 17 residues. The full variable domain, in which reference TRBV19 and TRBJ1-1 provide the parts outside the CDR3, is DGGITQSPKYLFRKEGQNVTLSCEQNLNHDAMYWYRQDPGQGLRLIYYSQIVNDFQKGDIAEGYSVSREKKESFPLTVTSAQKNPTAFYLCASSRPGQGGPRTEAFFGQGTRLTVV.